The T cell receptor beta chain under discussion was sequenced for a study of human T cells and chemical hapten exposure. The study, taken as a whole, reports: No alteration of TCRs above 1 in 1000 frequency was seen with DPC sensitization.

On this clonotype: The antigen is undetermined.

The time point was: patch test 1, 2 weeks after DPC sensitization. The treatment was: therapeutic diphenylcyclopropenone sensitization with weekly scalp DPC. The library tagged each cDNA molecule with unique molecular identifiers. TCRdb independently ran MiXCR on the RACE reads; one entry per CDR3 protein. The sample contains 150,000 to 200,000 distinct CDR3 sequences, more than 14% of which appear only once. Trimming removed 1 base at V and 3 bases at J, with 8 bases between. This CDR3 region has 13 residues. CDR1 and CDR2 (germline): SGDLS, YYNGEE. This material consisted of whole blood, taken in connection with sensitization to the hapten diphenylcyclopropenone (DPC). This receptor was taken from a woman aged 30 to 39 with alopecia areata. Some clones in this sample may be carry-over from other donors' samples. This chain uses TRBV9 with TRBJ2-7; D is unresolved. The CDR3 DNA follows: TGTGCCAGCAGCGTATCCCCTTTCTACGAGCAGTACTTC. Its protein product is CASSVSPFYEQYF.